The 8 T cell receptor beta chains presented below share a single source sample, sequenced in a study of blood T cell repertoires in COVID-19. The table came from immunoSEQ multiplex PCR; TCRdb's copy has only in-frame clones and leaves some out. The data hold some 60,000 clones, with 75% to 85% observed a single time. Sequencing was performed on peripheral blood. All receptors come from a human donor in a cohort sampled during active COVID-19.

This chain uses TRBV18 with TRBJ1-5; 11 nucleotides line up with TRBD1. This CDR3 comprises 15 residues. In germline, CDR1 is KGHSH, CDR2 LQKENI. The J segment lost 4 bases and the V segment lost 5 bases, leaving 4 bases of the junction unmatched. CDR3 coding DNA: TGTGCCAGCTCAATGGGACAGGGGGAAAATCAGCCCCAGCATTTT. Encoded protein: CASSMGQGENQPQHF.

The chain links TRBV3-1 (or the pseudogene TRBV3-2) to TRBJ1-2; 7 nucleotides line up with TRBD1. The V gene end was trimmed by 6 bases and the J gene end by 5 bases; junction bases not matched to a gene: 6. The CDR3 spans 13 residues. Germline V gene data show CDR1 as LGHDT and CDR2 as YNNKEL (reference sequence). The CDR3 region is CASSQGQTYGYTF. The CDR3 bases are TGTGCCAGCAGTCAGGGACAGACTTATGGCTACACCTTC.

This clone was observed a handful of times. This rearrangement joins TRBV5-1 to TRBJ2-2; D possibly corresponds to TRBD1 (6 bases). There are 13 residues in the CDR3. Between the trimmed V and J ends, which lost 9 bases and 4 bases, there was a span of 13 bases. CDR1 SGHRS and CDR2 YFSETQ come from the germline V gene. The CDR3 DNA is TGCGCCACTGGGCAGGGGACCACCGGGGAGCTGTTTTTT. Translating it yields CATGQGTTGELFF.

The J gene is TRBJ1-4, the V gene TRBV29-1; D call uncertain. This CDR3 contains 13 residues. V was shortened by 5 bases and J by 7 bases, with 14 bases between the two germline ends. Germline loops: CDR1 SQVTM, CDR2 ANQGSEA. CDR3 in amino acids: CSVRAPPVEKLFF. The CDR3 coding sequence is TGCAGCGTTCGCGCTCCCCCGGTTGAAAAACTGTTTTTT.

This rearrangement joins TRBV7-2 to TRBJ2-3, with 7 bases matching TRBD2. V was clipped by 3 bases and J by 2 bases; unmatched bases: 11. CDR1 is SGHTA and CDR2 is FQGNSA in the germline V gene. The CDR3 runs to 17 residues. CDR3 sequence reads: CASSFRQKRGYTDTQYF. As DNA, the CDR3 is TGTGCCAGCAGCTTTCGTCAGAAGCGGGGATACACAGATACGCAGTATTTT.

V gene TRBV5-1 combines with J gene TRBJ2-1, with 10 bases identical to TRBD2. The CDR3 loop spans 15 amino acids. V shed 5 bases, J shed 2 bases, and the junction held 4 bases outside the gene matches. Germline values: CDR1 SGHRS, CDR2 YFSETQ. For the CDR3, the DNA is TGCGCCAGCAGGAGCGGGAGGGTTGCCTACAATGAGCAGTTCTTC. Protein: CASRSGRVAYNEQFF.

A note on this clone: Mismatch with germline at one junction end may stem from a read error. V usage is TRBV7-9 and J usage is TRBJ1-2; no firm D call. This CDR3 comprises 11 residues. Germline loops: CDR1 SEHNR, CDR2 FQNEAQ (reference sequence). The CDR3: CASSLNSGYTF. DNA for the CDR3: TGTGCCAGCAGCCTTAACTCTGGCTACACCTTC.

The chain couples TRBV3-1 (or the pseudogene TRBV3-2) to TRBJ1-2; D is possibly TRBD1 (6 bases). The germline V and J ends were trimmed by 4 bases and 2 bases, with 17 bases remaining between them. This CDR3 comprises 16 residues. CDR1 and CDR2 from the germline V gene are LGHDT and YNNKEL (reference sequence). CDR3 amino acids: CASSPGGGSLNYGYTF. For the CDR3, the DNA is TGTGCCAGCAGCCCCGGGGGGGGCAGTCTAAACTATGGCTACACCTTC.